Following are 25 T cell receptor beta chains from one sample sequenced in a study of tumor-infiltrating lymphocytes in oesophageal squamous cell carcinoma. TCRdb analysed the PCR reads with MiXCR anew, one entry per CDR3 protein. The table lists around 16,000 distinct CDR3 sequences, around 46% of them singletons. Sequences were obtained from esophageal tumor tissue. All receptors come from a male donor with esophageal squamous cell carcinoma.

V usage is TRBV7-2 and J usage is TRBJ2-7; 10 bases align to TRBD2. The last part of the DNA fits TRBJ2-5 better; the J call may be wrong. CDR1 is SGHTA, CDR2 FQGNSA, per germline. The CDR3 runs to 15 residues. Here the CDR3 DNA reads TGTGCCAGCAGCTCCAAGCGGGGGGGCGGGGAGACCCAGTACTTC. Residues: CASSSKRGGGETQYF.

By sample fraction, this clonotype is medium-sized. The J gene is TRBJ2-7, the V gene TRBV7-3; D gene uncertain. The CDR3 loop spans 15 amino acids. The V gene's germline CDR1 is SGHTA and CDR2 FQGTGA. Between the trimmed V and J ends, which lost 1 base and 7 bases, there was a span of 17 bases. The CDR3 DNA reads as TGTGCCAGCAGCTTAATGGCTAATAAGGTCAATGAGCAGTACTTC. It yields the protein CASSLMANKVNEQYF.

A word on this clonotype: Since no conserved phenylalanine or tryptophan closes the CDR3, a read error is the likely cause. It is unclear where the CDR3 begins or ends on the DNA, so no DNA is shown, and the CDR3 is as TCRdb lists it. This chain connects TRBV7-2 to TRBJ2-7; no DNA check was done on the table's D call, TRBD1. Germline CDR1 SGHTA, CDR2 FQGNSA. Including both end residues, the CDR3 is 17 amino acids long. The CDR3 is CASSFDRNSYEQYFGPH.

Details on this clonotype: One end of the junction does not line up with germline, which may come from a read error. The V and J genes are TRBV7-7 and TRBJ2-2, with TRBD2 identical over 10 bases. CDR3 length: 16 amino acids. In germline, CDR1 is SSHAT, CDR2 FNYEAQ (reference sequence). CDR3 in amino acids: CASSFRTSGNTGELFF. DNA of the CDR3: TGTGCTAGCAGCTTCAGGACTAGCGGTAACACCGGGGAGCTGTTTTTT.

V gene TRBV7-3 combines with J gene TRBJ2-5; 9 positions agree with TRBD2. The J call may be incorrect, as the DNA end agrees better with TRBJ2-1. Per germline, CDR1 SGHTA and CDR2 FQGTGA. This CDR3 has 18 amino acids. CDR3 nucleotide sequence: TGTGCCAGCAGCTCGAGAGCGGGAGGTACCCAACAACGAAATGAGCAGTTCTTC. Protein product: CASSSRAGGTQQRNEQFF.

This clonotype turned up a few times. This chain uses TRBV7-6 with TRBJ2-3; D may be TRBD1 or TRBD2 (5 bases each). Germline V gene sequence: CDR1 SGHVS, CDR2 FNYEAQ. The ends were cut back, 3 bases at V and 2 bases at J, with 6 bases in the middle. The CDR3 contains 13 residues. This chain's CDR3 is CASSFGTTDTQYF. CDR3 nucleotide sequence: TGTGCCAGCAGCTTCGGGACCACAGATACGCAGTATTTT. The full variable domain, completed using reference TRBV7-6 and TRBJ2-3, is GAGVSQSPRYKVTKRGQDVALRCDPISGHVSLYWYRQALGQGPEFLTYFNYEAQQDKSGLPNDRFSAERPEGSISTLTIQRTEQRDSAMYRCASSFGTTDTQYFGPGTRLTVL.

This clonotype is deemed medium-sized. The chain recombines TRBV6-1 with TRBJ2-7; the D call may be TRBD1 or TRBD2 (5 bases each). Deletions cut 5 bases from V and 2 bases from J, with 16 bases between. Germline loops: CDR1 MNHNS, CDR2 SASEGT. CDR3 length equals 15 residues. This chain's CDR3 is CASSSPRGEAYEQYF. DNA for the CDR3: TGTGCCAGCAGTTCCCCCCGAGGGGAAGCCTACGAGCAGTACTTC.

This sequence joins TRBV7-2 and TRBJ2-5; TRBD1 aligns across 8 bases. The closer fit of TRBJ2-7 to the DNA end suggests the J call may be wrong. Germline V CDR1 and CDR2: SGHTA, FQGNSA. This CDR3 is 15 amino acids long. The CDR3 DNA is TGTGCCAGCAGCCCAGGACAGGGACCCTCCTACGAGCAGTACTTC. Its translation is CASSPGQGPSYEQYF.

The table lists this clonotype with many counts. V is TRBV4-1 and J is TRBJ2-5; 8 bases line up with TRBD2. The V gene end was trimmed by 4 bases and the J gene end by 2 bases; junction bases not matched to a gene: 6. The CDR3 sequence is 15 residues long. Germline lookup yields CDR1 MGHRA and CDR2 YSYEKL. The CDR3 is CASSLSGAVQETQYF. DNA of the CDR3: TGCGCCAGCAGCCTTAGCGGGGCGGTACAAGAGACCCAGTACTTC.

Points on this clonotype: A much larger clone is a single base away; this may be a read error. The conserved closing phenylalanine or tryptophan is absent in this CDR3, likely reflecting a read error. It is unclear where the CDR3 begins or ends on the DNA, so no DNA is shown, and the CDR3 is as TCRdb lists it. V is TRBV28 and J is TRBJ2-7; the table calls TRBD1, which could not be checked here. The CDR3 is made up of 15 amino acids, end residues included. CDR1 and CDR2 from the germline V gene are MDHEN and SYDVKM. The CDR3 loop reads CASSLLGGYGYAFGS.

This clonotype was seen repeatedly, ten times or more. The CDR3 sequence is CASSQEGRETQYF. CDR3 coding DNA: TGCGCCAGCAGCCAAGAAGGGAGAGAGACCCAGTACTTC. The chain couples TRBV4-1 to TRBJ2-5, with D possibly matching TRBD2 (5 bases). V was trimmed by 0 bases and J by 4 bases, leaving 6 bases between them. There are 13 residues in the CDR3. The germline V gene encodes CDR1 MGHRA and CDR2 YSYEKL.

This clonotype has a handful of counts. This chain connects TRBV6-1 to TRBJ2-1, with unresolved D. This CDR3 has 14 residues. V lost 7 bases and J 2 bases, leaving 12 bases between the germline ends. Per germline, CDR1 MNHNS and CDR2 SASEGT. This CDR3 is CASIPNPTYNEQFF. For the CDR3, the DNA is TGTGCCAGCATACCCAATCCCACCTACAATGAGCAGTTCTTC.

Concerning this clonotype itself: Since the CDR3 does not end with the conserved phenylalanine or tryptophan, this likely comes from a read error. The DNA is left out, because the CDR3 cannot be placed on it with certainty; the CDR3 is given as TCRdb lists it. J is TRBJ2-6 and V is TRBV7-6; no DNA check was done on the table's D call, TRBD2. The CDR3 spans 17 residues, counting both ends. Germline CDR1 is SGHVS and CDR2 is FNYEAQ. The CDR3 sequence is CASSSRLAGYNEQFFGP.

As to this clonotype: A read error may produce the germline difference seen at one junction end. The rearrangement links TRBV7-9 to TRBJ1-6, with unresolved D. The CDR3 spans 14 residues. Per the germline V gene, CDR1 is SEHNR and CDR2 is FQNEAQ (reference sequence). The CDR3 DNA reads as TGTGCCAGCATCTTTTCCGGGAGGGCCTACGAGCAGTACTTT. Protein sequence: CASIFSGRAYEQYF. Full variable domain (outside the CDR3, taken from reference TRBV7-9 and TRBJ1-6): DTGVSQNPRHKITKRGQNVTFRCDPISEHNRLYWYRQTLGQGPEFLTYFQNEAQLEKSRLLSDRFSAERPKGSFSTLEIQRTEQGDSAMYLCASIFSGRAYEQYFGNGTRLTVT.

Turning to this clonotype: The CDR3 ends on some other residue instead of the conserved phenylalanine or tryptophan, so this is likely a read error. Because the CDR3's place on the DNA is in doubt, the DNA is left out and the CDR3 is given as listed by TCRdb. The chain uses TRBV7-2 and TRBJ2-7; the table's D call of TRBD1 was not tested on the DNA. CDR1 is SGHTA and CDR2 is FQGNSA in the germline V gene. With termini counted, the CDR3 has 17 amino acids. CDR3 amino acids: CASSSEDGTGAGYTFGS.

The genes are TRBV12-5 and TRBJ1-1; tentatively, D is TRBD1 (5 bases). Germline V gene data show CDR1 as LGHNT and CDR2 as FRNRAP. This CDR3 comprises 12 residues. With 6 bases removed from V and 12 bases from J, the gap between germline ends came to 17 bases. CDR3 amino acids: CASGTGATSTFF. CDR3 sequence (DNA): TGTGCTAGTGGGACCGGGGCGACCTCGACTTTCTTT. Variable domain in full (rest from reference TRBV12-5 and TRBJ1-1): DARVTQTPRHKVTEMGQEVTMRCQPILGHNTVFWYRQTMMQGLELLAYFRNRAPLDDSGMPKDRFSAEMPDATLATLKIQPSEPRDSAVYFCASGTGATSTFFGQGTRLTVV.

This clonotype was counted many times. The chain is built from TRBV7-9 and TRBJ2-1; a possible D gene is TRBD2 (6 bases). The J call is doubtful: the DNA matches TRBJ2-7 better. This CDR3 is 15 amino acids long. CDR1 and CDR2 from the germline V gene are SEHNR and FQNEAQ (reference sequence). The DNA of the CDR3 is TGTGCCAGCAGCTTGGGACTTAACCCCTACAATGAGCAGTACTTC. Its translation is CASSLGLNPYNEQYF.

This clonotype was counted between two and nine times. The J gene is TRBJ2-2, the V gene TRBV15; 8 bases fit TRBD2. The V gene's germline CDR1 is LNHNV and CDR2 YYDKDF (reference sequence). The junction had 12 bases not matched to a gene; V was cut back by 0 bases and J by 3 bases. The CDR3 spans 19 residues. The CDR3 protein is CATSRDWRGGRSHTGELFF. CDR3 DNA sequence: TGTGCCACCAGCAGAGATTGGAGGGGCGGGAGGTCCCACACCGGGGAGCTGTTTTTT.

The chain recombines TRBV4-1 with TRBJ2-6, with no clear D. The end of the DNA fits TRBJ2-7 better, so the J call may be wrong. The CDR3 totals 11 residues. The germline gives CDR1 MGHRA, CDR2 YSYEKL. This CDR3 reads CASSSDYEQYF. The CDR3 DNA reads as TGCGCCAGCAGCTCTGACTACGAGCAGTACTTC.

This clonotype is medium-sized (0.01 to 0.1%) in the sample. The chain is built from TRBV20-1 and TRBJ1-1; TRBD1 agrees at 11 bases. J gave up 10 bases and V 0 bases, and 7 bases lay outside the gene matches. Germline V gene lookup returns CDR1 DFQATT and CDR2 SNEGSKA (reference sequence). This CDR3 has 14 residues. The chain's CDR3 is CSARDLPGTGGAFF. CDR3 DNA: TGCAGTGCTAGAGATCTTCCGGGGACAGGGGGAGCTTTCTTT.

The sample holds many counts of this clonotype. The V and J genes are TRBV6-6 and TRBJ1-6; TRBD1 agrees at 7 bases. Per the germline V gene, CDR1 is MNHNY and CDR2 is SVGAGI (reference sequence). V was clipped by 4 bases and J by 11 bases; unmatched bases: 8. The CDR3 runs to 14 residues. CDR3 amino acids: CASSSSTGWPPLHF. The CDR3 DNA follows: TGTGCCAGCAGTTCCTCGACAGGGTGGCCACCCCTCCACTTT.

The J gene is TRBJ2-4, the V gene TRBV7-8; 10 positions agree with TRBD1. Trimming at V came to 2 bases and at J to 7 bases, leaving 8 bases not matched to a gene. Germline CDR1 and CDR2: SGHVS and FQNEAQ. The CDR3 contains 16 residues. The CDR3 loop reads CASSLRTGGAENIQYF. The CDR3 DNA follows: TGTGCCAGCAGCTTAAGGACAGGGGGTGCAGAGAACATTCAGTACTTC.

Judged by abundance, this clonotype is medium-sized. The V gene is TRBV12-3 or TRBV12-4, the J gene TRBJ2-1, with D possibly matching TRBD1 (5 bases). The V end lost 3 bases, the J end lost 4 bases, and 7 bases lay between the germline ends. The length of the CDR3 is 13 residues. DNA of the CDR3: TGTGCCAGCAGTTTGGGGCCATACAATGAGCAGTTCTTC. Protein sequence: CASSLGPYNEQFF.

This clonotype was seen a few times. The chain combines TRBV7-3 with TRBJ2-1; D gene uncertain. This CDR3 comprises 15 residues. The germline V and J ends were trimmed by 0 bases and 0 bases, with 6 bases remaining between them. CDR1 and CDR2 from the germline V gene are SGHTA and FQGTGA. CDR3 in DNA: TGTGCCAGCAGCTTAACTGTAAGCTCCTACAATGAGCAGTTCTTC. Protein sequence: CASSLTVSSYNEQFF.

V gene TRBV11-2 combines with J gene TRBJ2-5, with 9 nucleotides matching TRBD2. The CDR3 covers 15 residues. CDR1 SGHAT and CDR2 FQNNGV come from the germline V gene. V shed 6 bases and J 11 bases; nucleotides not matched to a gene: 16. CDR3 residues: CASRRGAGGPNEQYF. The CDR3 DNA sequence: TGTGCCAGCAGGCGGGGGGCGGGAGGGCCTAATGAGCAGTACTTC.